Presented here are 20 T cell receptor beta chains from one specimen sequenced in a study of blood T cell repertoires in COVID-19. The repertoire was sequenced with immunoSEQ multiplex PCR; TCRdb's copy has only in-frame clones and lacks some. The table has 45,000 to 60,000 clones, roughly 80% seen once. Sequencing was carried out using peripheral blood. The receptors derive from a man older than 75 with COVID-19, enrolled during active disease.

The chain combines TRBV19 with TRBJ1-4, with 8 nucleotides matching TRBD1. Trimming removed 4 bases from V and 6 bases from J; junction bases left unmatched: 4. CDR1 and CDR2 from the germline V gene are LNHDA and SQIVND (reference sequence). The CDR3 has 14 amino acids. The CDR3 DNA sequence: TGTGCCAGTAGTACGACAGGGGCGGATGAAAAACTGTTTTTT. Amino acids: CASSTTGADEKLFF.

The rearrangement uses TRBV6-5 and TRBJ1-2, with TRBD1 matching 10 bases. The CDR3 contains 14 residues. Trimming cost V 0 bases and J 5 bases; bases outside gene matches: 0. Looked up from germline, CDR1 is MNHEY and CDR2 is SVGAGI. The CDR3 here is CASSYSGQGYGYTF. As DNA, the CDR3 is TGTGCCAGCAGTTACTCGGGACAGGGGTATGGCTACACCTTC.

The gene calls are TRBV12-3 or TRBV12-4 and TRBJ2-3; D unresolved. V dropped 3 bases and J dropped 6 bases, with 4 bases sitting between them. The CDR3 totals 11 residues. CDR3 in DNA: TGTGCCAGCAGTTTCTCTGATACGCAGTATTTT. Translating gives CASSFSDTQYF.

The CDR3 loop reads CASSKVRRQGEQPQHF. In nucleotides, the CDR3 is TGTGCCAGCAGCAAAGTTCGGCGACAGGGTGAGCAGCCCCAGCATTTT. This chain uses TRBV21-1 with TRBJ1-5; the table's D gene call, TRBD1, was not cross checked with the DNA. TRBV21-1 has pseudogene status. The CDR3 covers 16 residues.

This rearrangement joins TRBV3-1 (or the pseudogene TRBV3-2) to TRBJ1-5, with D perhaps TRBD1 (6 bases). The V gene's germline CDR1 is LGHDT and CDR2 YNNKEL (reference sequence). Trimming took 4 bases from V and 5 from J, leaving 12 bases between them. The CDR3 extends over 14 amino acids. This CDR3 reads CASSPTGSYQPQHF. CDR3 in DNA: TGTGCCAGCAGCCCGACAGGATCGTATCAGCCCCAGCATTTT.

This clone was observed a handful of times. This sequence joins TRBV28 and TRBJ1-3; D might be TRBD1 (6 bases). This CDR3 comprises 14 residues. V was clipped by 7 bases and J by 4 bases, with 14 bases between them. Germline assignment: CDR1 MDHEN and CDR2 SYDVKM. CDR3 in amino acids: CASTWGGGGNTIYF. In DNA form, the CDR3 reads TGTGCCAGCACCTGGGGAGGGGGAGGAAACACCATATATTTT. The full variable domain, completed using reference TRBV28 and TRBJ1-3, is DVKVTQSSRYLVKRTGEKVFLECVQDMDHENMFWYRQDPGLGLRLIYFSYDVKMKEKGDIPEGYSVSREKKERFSLILESASTNQTSMYLCASTWGGGGNTIYFGEGSWLTVV.

The J gene is TRBJ2-3, the V gene TRBV9, with 11 bases matching TRBD2. The V segment lost 3 bases and the J segment 2 bases; nucleotides outside the gene matches: 2. Germline V CDR1 and CDR2: SGDLS, YYNGEE. This CDR3 comprises 15 residues. DNA of the CDR3: TGTGCCAGCAGCGGGACTAGCGGGTACACAGATACGCAGTATTTT. Protein: CASSGTSGYTDTQYF. Complete variable domain (other parts from reference TRBV9 and TRBJ2-3): DSGVTQTPKHLITATGQRVTLRCSPRSGDLSVYWYQQSLDQGLQFLIQYYNGEERAKGNILERFSAQQFPDLHSELNLSSLELGDSALYFCASSGTSGYTDTQYFGPGTRLTVL.

The rearrangement joins TRBV3-1 (or the pseudogene TRBV3-2) to TRBJ1-6; 9 bases map to TRBD1. The germline V gene encodes CDR1 LGHDT and CDR2 YNNKEL (reference sequence). V was pared by 4 bases and J by 7 bases, with 5 bases of the junction left unmatched. The CDR3 has 15 residues. CDR3 nucleotide sequence: TGTGCCAGCAGCCGAGGGGGACAGGGAAATTCACCCCTCCACTTT. It encodes CASSRGGQGNSPLHF.

The CDR3 protein is CASSQGLAGGTDTQYF. CDR3 coding DNA: TGTGCCAGCAGCCAGGGACTAGCGGGGGGCACAGATACGCAGTATTTT. The chain uses TRBV7-3 and TRBJ2-3; TRBD2 matches 14 bases. The CDR3 totals 16 residues. The germline V gene encodes CDR1 SGHTA and CDR2 FQGTGA. Trimming at V came to 5 bases and at J to 1 base, leaving 2 bases not matched to a gene.

The chain has TRBV5-1 and TRBJ1-1, with unresolved D. Between the trimmed V and J ends, which lost 1 base and 0 bases, there was a span of 7 bases. The CDR3 has 14 residues. Germline values: CDR1 SGHRS, CDR2 YFSETQ. CDR3 residues: CASSLSGMNTEAFF. CDR3 coding DNA: TGCGCCAGCAGCTTGAGCGGGATGAACACTGAAGCTTTCTTT.

This clone has just one count. The chain has TRBV6-1 and TRBJ1-5; 8 bases line up with TRBD1. The CDR3 has 14 amino acids. Per germline, CDR1 MNHNS and CDR2 SASEGT. V shed 3 bases, J shed 4 bases, and the junction held 2 bases outside the gene matches. The CDR3 loop reads CASSDRGLNQPQHF. CDR3 bases: TGTGCCAGCAGTGACAGGGGGCTTAATCAGCCCCAGCATTTT.

The rearrangement links TRBV9 to TRBJ2-4; 7 bases align to TRBD2. The V gene's germline CDR1 is SGDLS and CDR2 YYNGEE. This CDR3 has 18 residues. V lost 4 bases and J lost 3; bases outside the gene matches: 16. In DNA, the CDR3 is TGTGCCAGCAGCCCTCGGGGGGTGACTAGCCTGAACAAAAACATTCAGTACTTC. It yields the protein CASSPRGVTSLNKNIQYF.

J is TRBJ2-2 and V is TRBV6-1; D possibly corresponds to TRBD2 (6 bases). V gave up 3 bases and J gave up 1 base, with 24 bases separating them. Germline V gene sequence: CDR1 MNHNS, CDR2 SASEGT. The CDR3 contains 20 residues. The CDR3 region is CASSDTANIRRGMNTGELFF. Here the CDR3 DNA reads TGTGCCAGCAGTGACACCGCTAACATACGACGGGGGATGAACACCGGGGAGCTGTTTTTT.

This chain joins TRBV24-1 and TRBJ2-1; D may be TRBD1 (5 bases). This CDR3 region has 15 residues. Trimming stripped 4 bases from V and 0 bases from J, with 9 bases between. CDR1 KGHDR and CDR2 SFDVKD come from the germline V gene. CDR3 in amino acids: CATSERGSSYNEQFF. DNA for the CDR3: TGTGCCACCAGTGAAAGGGGTAGCTCCTACAATGAGCAGTTCTTC.

The gene calls are TRBV19 and TRBJ2-2, with 7 positions matching TRBD2. The germline gives CDR1 LNHDA, CDR2 SQIVND (reference sequence). J gave up 5 bases and V 3 bases, and 9 bases lay outside the gene matches. The CDR3 is 16 residues long. The CDR3 DNA reads as TGTGCCAGTAGTATCGAAGGCGGGAGAGCAACCGGGGAGCTGTTTTTT. Protein sequence: CASSIEGGRATGELFF.

Here the CDR3 reads CASSPLTGPTDTQYF. The DNA for the CDR3 is TGTGCCAGCAGCCCCTTGACAGGGCCCACAGATACGCAGTATTTT. This sequence joins TRBV3-1 (or the pseudogene TRBV3-2) and TRBJ2-3, with 7 bases lining up with TRBD1. V gave up 4 bases and J gave up 2 bases; unmatched junction bases: 6. The germline V gene encodes CDR1 LGHDT and CDR2 YNNKEL (reference sequence). This CDR3 contains 15 residues.

The V gene is TRBV2, the J gene TRBJ1-1; D is ambiguous. Germline loops: CDR1 SNHLY, CDR2 FYNNEI. Trimming took 6 bases from V and 8 from J, leaving 16 bases between them. This CDR3 has 13 residues. CDR3 loop: CASSTEGRAEAFF. CDR3 nucleotides: TGTGCCAGCAGCACTGAGGGCCGGGCGGAAGCTTTCTTT.

The chain employs TRBV4-1 and TRBJ1-2; the match to TRBD1 covers 9 bases. The CDR3 is 14 residues long. V trimming: 6 bases; J trimming: 8 bases; junction bases outside the gene matches: 10. Germline V lookup: CDR1 MGHRA, CDR2 YSYEKL. The CDR3 reads CASREGQGRTGYTF. CDR3 DNA sequence: TGCGCCAGCAGGGAGGGACAGGGAAGAACAGGCTACACCTTC.

This clone came up a few times. The V gene is TRBV7-2, the J gene TRBJ2-7; 8 bases map to TRBD1. There are 14 residues in the CDR3. The V and J ends lost 5 bases and 4 bases, in that order; junction bases with no gene match: 7. From germline, CDR1 is SGHTA and CDR2 FQGNSA. The DNA for the CDR3 is TGTGCCAGCAGCCCAGACAGGGGACCATACGAGCAGTACTTC. Protein: CASSPDRGPYEQYF.

The gene calls are TRBV6-6 and TRBJ1-1, with D possibly TRBD1 on 5 matching bases. V lost 5 bases to trimming and J lost 3 bases, with 13 bases between them. CDR3 length: 14 residues. Germline assignment: CDR1 MNHNY and CDR2 SVGAGI (reference sequence). CDR3 protein: CASSGAQVDTEAFF. In DNA form, the CDR3 reads TGTGCCAGCAGTGGGGCTCAGGTAGACACTGAAGCTTTCTTT.